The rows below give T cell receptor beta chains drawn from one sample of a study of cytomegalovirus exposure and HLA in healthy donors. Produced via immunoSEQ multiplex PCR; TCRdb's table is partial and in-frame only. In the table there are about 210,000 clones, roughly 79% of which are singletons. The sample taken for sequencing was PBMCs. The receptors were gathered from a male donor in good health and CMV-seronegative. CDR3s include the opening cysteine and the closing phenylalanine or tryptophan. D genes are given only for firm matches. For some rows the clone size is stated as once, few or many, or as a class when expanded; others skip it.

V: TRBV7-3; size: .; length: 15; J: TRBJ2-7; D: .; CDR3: CASSLDQGGAYEQYF; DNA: TGTGCCAGCAGCTTAGATCAAGGCGGAGCCTACGAGCAGTACTTC
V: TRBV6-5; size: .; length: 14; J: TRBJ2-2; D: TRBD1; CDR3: CASRATGHTGELFF; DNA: TGTGCCAGCAGGGCGACAGGGCACACCGGGGAGCTGTTTTTT
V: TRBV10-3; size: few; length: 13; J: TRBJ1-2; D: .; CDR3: CAISGQGGYGYTF; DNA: TGTGCCATCAGCGGACAAGGCGGCTATGGCTACACCTTC
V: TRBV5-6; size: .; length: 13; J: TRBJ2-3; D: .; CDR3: CASSWPTIDTQYF; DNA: TGTGCCAGCAGCTGGCCGACAATTGATACGCAGTATTTT
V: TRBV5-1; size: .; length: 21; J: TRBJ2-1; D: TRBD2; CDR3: CASSLARLRLAGGPSYNEQFF; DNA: TGCGCCAGCAGCTTGGCCCGGCTACGACTAGCGGGAGGTCCCTCCTACAATGAGCAGTTCTTC
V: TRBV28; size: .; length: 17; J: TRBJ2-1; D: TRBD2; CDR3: CASSPAASGNHYNEQFF; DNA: TGTGCCAGCAGTCCCGCGGCTAGCGGAAACCACTACAATGAGCAGTTCTTC
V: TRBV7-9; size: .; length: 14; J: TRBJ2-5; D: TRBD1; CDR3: CASSDGQGGETQYF; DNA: TGTGCCAGCAGCGACGGACAGGGTGGAGAGACCCAGTACTTC
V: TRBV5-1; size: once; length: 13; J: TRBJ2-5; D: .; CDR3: CASSPPSPETQYF; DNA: TGCGCCAGCAGTCCCCCTTCCCCGGAGACCCAGTACTTC
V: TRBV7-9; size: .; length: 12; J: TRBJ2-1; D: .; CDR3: CASSPSQGARFF; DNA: TGTGCCAGCAGCCCGTCACAGGGCGCTCGGTTCTTC
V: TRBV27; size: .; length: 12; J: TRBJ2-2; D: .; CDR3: CASSPQTGELFF; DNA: TGTGCCAGCAGTCCCCAAACCGGGGAGCTGTTTTTT
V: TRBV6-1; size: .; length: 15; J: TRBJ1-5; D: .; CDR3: CASSPLAGPGQPQHF; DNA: TGTGCCAGCAGTCCACTTGCGGGCCCCGGTCAGCCCCAGCATTTT
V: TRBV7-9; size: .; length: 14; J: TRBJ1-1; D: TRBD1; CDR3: CASSSIQGRTEAFF; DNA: TGTGCCAGCAGCTCAATACAGGGGCGAACTGAAGCTTTCTTT
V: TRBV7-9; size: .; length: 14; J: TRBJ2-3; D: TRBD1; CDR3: CASSFPQGKDTQYF; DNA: TGTGCCAGCAGCTTCCCACAGGGGAAGGATACGCAGTATTTT
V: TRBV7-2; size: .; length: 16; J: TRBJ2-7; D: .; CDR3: CASSLVPSTGLYEQYF; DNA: TGTGCCAGCAGCTTAGTCCCCTCAACCGGGTTATACGAGCAGTACTTC
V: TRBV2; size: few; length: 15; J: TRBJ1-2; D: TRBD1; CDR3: CASSFSDRPNYGYTF; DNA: TGTGCCAGCAGCTTCTCGGACAGGCCTAACTATGGCTACACCTTC
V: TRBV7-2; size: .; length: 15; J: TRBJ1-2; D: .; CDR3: CASSLGMTGYYGYTF; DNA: TGTGCCAGCAGCTTAGGAATGACGGGATACTATGGCTACACCTTC
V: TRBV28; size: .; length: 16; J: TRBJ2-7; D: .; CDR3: CASSLDPRTVSYEQYF; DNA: TGTGCCAGCAGTTTAGACCCGAGGACAGTCTCCTACGAGCAGTACTTC
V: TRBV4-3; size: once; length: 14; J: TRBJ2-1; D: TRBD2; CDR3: CASSQDPLAGDQFF; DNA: TGCGCCAGCAGCCAAGATCCCCTAGCGGGAGACCAGTTCTTC
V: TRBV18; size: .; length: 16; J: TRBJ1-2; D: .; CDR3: CASSPTQGEGDYGYTF; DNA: TGTGCCAGCTCACCAACGCAAGGGGAGGGCGACTATGGCTACACCTTC
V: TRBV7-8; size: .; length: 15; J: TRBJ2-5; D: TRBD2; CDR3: CASSLASSGGETQYF; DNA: TGTGCCAGCAGCTTAGCTTCTAGCGGGGGTGAGACCCAGTACTTC
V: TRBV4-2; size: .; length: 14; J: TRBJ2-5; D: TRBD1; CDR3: CASSQDRGRETQYF; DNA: TGTGCCAGCAGCCAAGACAGGGGGCGGGAGACCCAGTACTTC
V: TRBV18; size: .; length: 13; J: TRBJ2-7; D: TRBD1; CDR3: CASSPLGQGFPDF; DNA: TGTGCCAGCTCACCATTAGGACAGGGCTTCCCGGACTTC